The TCR beta chain under discussion was sequenced for a study of blood T cell repertoires in COVID-19. Study in general: The origin of the acute and convalescent COVID-19 samples was the United States, Italy and Spain.

Enrollees, about 18 to 95 years old, lived in approximately 25 US areas. A PCR-confirmed or clinician-diagnosed COVID-19 case had contacted exposed participants within 2 weeks of entry. There are a few counts of this clone. Germline values: CDR1 SGHRS, CDR2 YFSETQ. The CDR3 loop spans 15 amino acids. V lost 2 bases, J lost 2 bases, and 13 bases lay in between. In the original analysis: Using reference gene primer amplification, nucleated cell counts were estimated. This table comes from immunoSEQ multiplex PCR, and its TCRdb copy is limited to in-frame clones, with some not included. V, J and clone size were drawn from that table, and D and trimming were deduced from the DNA. This table holds roughly 190,000 clones, 80% to 85% found once.

The sample consisted of PBMCs or T cells enriched from blood (not recorded which). The V call is TRBV5-1, the J call TRBJ1-1, with TRBD1 as a possible D gene (5 bases). The sequence was obtained from a woman aged 25 to 39 who had been exposed to COVID-19. The CDR3 DNA is TGCGCCAGCAGCTTACAAGGGGATCTCAACACTGAAGCTTTCTTT. It specifies CASSLQGDLNTEAFF.